This T cell receptor beta chain is drawn from a study of T cell repertoires in cytomegalovirus infection. Across the study: Through public TCR beta signatures, both CMV infection and matching HLA type were indicated. Study-level findings and limits: Identification of carriers of CMV plus the relevant HLA was achieved through cumulative public TCR beta family frequency. CMV-specific TCR beta clonotypes restricted by HLA-C dominated the ex vivo response.

TCRdb passed the reads through MiXCR, listing each CDR3 protein once. The table includes 250,000 to 300,000 distinct CDR3 sequences, about 23% detected once. There are 12 residues in the CDR3. Trimming removed 8 bases at V and 6 bases at J, with 11 bases between. Per the germline V gene, CDR1 is MNHNS and CDR2 is SASEGT. This clonotype came up a few times. As yet, its antigen is unknown. The sample taken for sequencing was PBMCs. This chain connects TRBV6-1 to TRBJ1-5; D not resolved. This TCR was sampled from a human donor in good health (CMV status not recorded). Some clones in this sample may be carry-over from other donors' samples. The DNA for the CDR3 is TGTGCCAGCTGGGGTATGGGTCAGCCCCAGCATTTT. Protein product: CASWGMGQPQHF.